The rows below give T cell receptor beta chains drawn from one sample of a study of OX40 agonist ivuxolimab in advanced cancers. Assay: immunoSEQ multiplex PCR; the TCRdb copy retains only in-frame clones and omits some. The sample lists about 61,000 clones, 90% occurring once. Sample: CD4+ or CD8+ T cells sorted from blood, taken in a trial of the OX40 agonist ivuxolimab. These receptors were collected from an adult with an advanced solid tumor such as melanoma, head and neck, liver or kidney cancer. The CDR3 runs from the conserved cysteine through the conserved F or W. The order of the fields is J gene, V gene, CDR3 protein.

TRBJ2-3	TRBV19	CASSIGRTSFTQYF
TRBJ1-1	TRBV6-6	CASSISSNTEAFF
TRBJ2-3	TRBV19	CASSDHRTGPTDTQYF
NA	TRBV14	CASSQGPIAGEQYF
TRBJ2-2	TRBV6-5	CASSPGRGLGGELFF
TRBJ2-7	TRBV27	CASSLNRVNEQYF
TRBJ1-5	TRBV27	CASSPGFGGPTNQPQHF
TRBJ1-6	TRBV6-4	CASSDGGTGNSPLHF
TRBJ2-7	TRBV5-4	CASSLGSGNPYEQYF
TRBJ1-3	TRBV4-1	CASSQDTVAGNTIYF
TRBJ2-7	TRBV18	CASSPPTGTGNYEQYF
TRBJ1-5	TRBV11-2	CASSLDGRNQPQHF
TRBJ1-1	TRBV7-9	CASSLSPTEAFF
TRBJ1-5	TRBV27	CASSMLQGSNQPQHF
TRBJ2-1	TRBV11-2	CASSPLGGKDNEQFF
TRBJ1-3	TRBV6-5	CASSYEGRGGNTIYF
TRBJ1-1	TRBV6-5	CASSYSGTVTEAFF
TRBJ1-1	TRBV5-1	CASSSWAGGTEAFF
TRBJ2-3	TRBV19	CASSADSEVPTQYF
TRBJ2-7	TRBV5-4	CASRSSGTLTYEQYF
TRBJ1-2	TRBV7-9	CASSLPERYGYTF
TRBJ2-5	TRBV2	CASTPTGYQETQYF
TRBJ2-7	TRBV5-1	CASSFDGLNNAYEQYF
TRBJ2-1	TRBV18	CASSPGTGPEQFF
TRBJ2-2	TRBV10-1	CASSELSGATGELFF
TRBJ1-3	TRBV29-1	CSVEQDWSGIGGNTIYF
TRBJ1-1	TRBV7-3	CASTPDRGNTEAFF
TRBJ1-6	TRBV6-6	CASSRGTRGSPLHF
TRBJ2-2	TRBV5-1	CASSLVPGGTGELFF
TRBJ1-5	TRBV5-5	CASSQGTINQPQHF
TRBJ2-4	TRBV18	CASSPDLAKNIQYF
TRBJ2-2	TRBV6-5	CASRPLSNTGELFF
TRBJ1-6	TRBV19	CASSSGQIYNSPLHF
TRBJ1-5	TRBV6-5	CASSKGTTSNQPQHF
TRBJ2-4	TRBV5-1	CASSLGLAGDKNIQYF
TRBJ2-5	TRBV10-1	CASSDRQGQETQYF
TRBJ1-3	TRBV20-1	CSAPGEHTIYF
TRBJ2-2	TRBV12-1	CASNLGGRGLKLKANTGELFF
TRBJ1-1	TRBV28	CASSFRVATEAFF
TRBJ1-2	TRBV19	CASSMAQAKPYGYTF
TRBJ2-1	TRBV11-2	CASKLRFSVDGSRSEQFF
TRBJ2-7	TRBV6-6	CASSYSRFQYF
TRBJ2-6	TRBV14	CASSQGVSGANVLTF
TRBJ1-1	TRBV6-5	CASSYSNQGATEAFF
TRBJ1-6	TRBV6-5	CASSYVGNSPLHF